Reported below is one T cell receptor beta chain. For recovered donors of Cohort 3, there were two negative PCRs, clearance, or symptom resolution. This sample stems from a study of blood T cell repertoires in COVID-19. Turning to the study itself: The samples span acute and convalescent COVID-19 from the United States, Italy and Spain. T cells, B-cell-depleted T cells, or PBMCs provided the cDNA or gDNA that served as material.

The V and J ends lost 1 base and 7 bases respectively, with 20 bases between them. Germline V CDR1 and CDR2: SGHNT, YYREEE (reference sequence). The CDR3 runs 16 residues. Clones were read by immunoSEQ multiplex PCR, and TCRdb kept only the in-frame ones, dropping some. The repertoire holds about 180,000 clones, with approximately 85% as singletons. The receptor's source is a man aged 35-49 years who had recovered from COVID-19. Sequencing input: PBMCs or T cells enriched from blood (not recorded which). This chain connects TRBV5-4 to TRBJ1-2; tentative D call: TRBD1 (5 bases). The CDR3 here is CASSLSGAVRPPGYTF. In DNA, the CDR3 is TGTGCCAGCAGCTTGAGTGGGGCGGTTCGTCCTCCTGGCTACACCTTC.